Described below is a single T cell receptor (beta chain) sequence and its context. The sample is drawn from a study of identical twins. The V segment lost 4 bases and the J segment 2 bases; nucleotides outside the gene matches: 6. Germline V CDR1 and CDR2: SGHRS, YFSETQ. This CDR3 spans 16 amino acids. TCRdb independently ran MiXCR on the 5' RACE reads; one entry per CDR3 protein. The sample includes hundreds of thousands of distinct CDR3 sequences, about 8% of them seen just once. These data also featured in a second study, about yellow fever vaccine responses in identical twins.

This TCR came from a woman under 30 in good health. V usage is TRBV5-1 and J usage is TRBJ2-6; 7 nucleotides match TRBD1. Sequenced: memory (CD45RO+) T cells sorted from blood. The CDR3 sequence: CASSPAGTAGANVLTF. For the CDR3, the DNA is TGCGCCAGCAGCCCGGCAGGGACAGCTGGGGCCAACGTCCTGACTTTC.